The sequence of this TCR beta chain was determined in a study of blood T cell repertoires in COVID-19. Turning to the study itself: The United States, Italy and Spain were the sources of the acute and convalescent COVID-19 samples. PBMCs, B-cell-depleted T cells, or T cells were the source of the cDNA or gDNA that made up the material.

In the original processing: Nucleated cell number was recorded as an estimate derived from reference gene primer amplification. Repertoires were generated with immunoSEQ multiplex PCR, while TCRdb's copy carries only in-frame clones and drops some. The V and J calls and clone size are taken from that table; D and trimming were inferred from the DNA. In the table there are some 78,000 clones, around 90% of which are singletons. Germline CDR1 reads SGHRS; CDR2 reads YFSETQ. CDR3 size: 15 residues. Trimming removed 0 bases from V and 3 bases from J; junction bases left unmatched: 3. Sequencing input: peripheral blood. The chain is built from TRBV5-1 and TRBJ2-3; 8 bases are a match to TRBD2. The source is a woman of 80 years or more with active or convalescent COVID-19. The DNA for the CDR3 is TGCGCCAGCAGCTTGGGCCGGGAGGGGACAGATACGCAGTATTTT. Residues: CASSLGREGTDTQYF.